This T cell receptor (beta chain) was obtained from a study of identical twins (dated by TCRdb to the mid-2010s). Background for the entire study: To test whether fetal clonotypes persist, the study used deep sequencing on TCR alpha and beta repertoires from monozygotic twins, unrelated adults of various ages, and cord blood. Replicate twin experiments were performed at different times using different library preparation protocols to rule out contamination. The paper as a whole reports these results and caveats: In monozygotic twins, recombination models systematically underestimated out-of-frame TCR alpha sharing, but the models matched the sharing seen between unrelated individuals. Zero-insertion analyses could be partly confounded by invariant T cells such as MAIT and iNKT, though diverse VJ usage argued against such confounding for most clonotypes. Conclusions relied on cross-sectional statistical analysis, since the same donors could not be followed over many years. A weaker excess of twin sharing was found in beta out-of-frame sequences because the signal-to-noise ratio was lowered by fewer shared sequences. Compared with coincidental sharing between unrelated individuals, out-of-frame TCR alpha sequences shared between twins had an excess of sequences with low generation probability. Fewer insertions were carried by abundant cord blood beta clonotypes; a weaker similar trend was observed in young adult naive repertoires, while no such trend was observed in memory repertoires.

On this clonotype: Its recognized antigen is unknown. The junction shows a germline mismatch at one end, possibly a read error.

Looking up the germline V gene yields CDR1 SQVTM and CDR2 ANQGSEA. Inclusive of the bounding cysteine and phenylalanine, the CDR3 is 12 residues long. Only CDR3 DNA is held: 36 bases, read in frame from base 1. Libraries were built with 5' RACE. Sequencing instrument: Illumina HiSeq 2000. A universal primer binding site was added through template switching, and the final cDNA carried a unique molecular identifier so that TCR cDNA molecules could be counted accurately. Specific primers in the conserved constant-segment region were used to synthesize first-strand cDNA for TCR alpha and beta chains. To control for contamination, each cDNA library was double barcoded with a SMART-Mk sample barcode plus Illumina barcodes. TruSeq adapter sequences along with Illumina sample barcodes were introduced in two successive PCR steps. The Illumina HiSeq platform was used with custom primers to sequence TCR alpha and beta cDNA libraries. The original pipeline was this. MiGEC was used to process raw reads and extract unique molecular identifiers, and MiXCR was used to find CDR3 positions. For each individual, recombination models were inferred using an EM algorithm with the repgenHMM and IGoR tools. The tcR package in R was used for shared clonotype analysis, with sharing normalized by the product of cloneset sizes. To study raw recombination free of thymic and clonal selection effects, out-of-frame nonproductive sequences were analyzed. TCRdb reran the public reads through fastp at Q25 and MiXCR, keeping productive beta chains. Entries that share a CDR3 protein sequence are merged under the most common genes and DNA. Here the V and J calls rest on TCRdb's processing, not on the authors' analysis. The sample table records roughly 690,000 distinct CDR3 sequences; 5.5% to 7.5% of these occur just once. The ten top clones hold about 1.8% of the sample.

Only healthy Caucasian donors were included. Three unrelated non-twin adults were also sequenced: a male aged 18 to 30, a male aged 50 to 59 and a female aged 50 to 59. Using Miltenyi CD45RO+ enrichment and human naive T-cell isolation kits, memory (CD45RO+) and naive T cells were isolated from PBMC. This sequence was found in a man between 18 and 29 years old in good health. This chain joins TRBV29-1 to TRBJ2-1; the D element might be TRBD1 or TRBD2, as each aligns at 5 bases. The sample taken for sequencing was naive T cells sorted from blood. This specimen's cell subset or site label, per the study, means: cells isolated with a human naive T-cell isolation kit. Here the CDR3 is given as CGVIKGRGEQFF. The DNA is TGCGGCGTTATAAAGGGACGAGGGGAGCAGTTCTTC.